The rows below give T cell receptor beta chains drawn from one sample of a study of post-analysis software for immune sequencing data. TCRdb independently ran MiXCR on the PCR reads; one entry per CDR3 protein. Of around 700,000 distinct CDR3 sequences listed, approximately 59% are singletons. What was sequenced was blood. The receptors were gathered from a girl aged 2 to 10 with multiple sclerosis. Both conserved end residues are part of each CDR3. Fields, in order: CDR3 length, J gene, clone size, D gene, V gene, CDR3 DNA, CDR3 protein. A D gene is named only where the DNA matches it firmly. Clone size is stated in some rows and not others, as once, few, many or a class when expanded.

13 TRBJ2-1 few NA TRBV7-3 TGTGCCAGCAGCTTAATTGGAGACCATGAGCAGTTCTTC CASSLIGDHEQFF
16 TRBJ2-3 NA TRBD2 TRBV20-1 TGCAGTGCTAGGCGACTAGCGGGGGAATTCACAGATACGCAGTATTTT CSARRLAGEFTDTQYF
14 TRBJ2-1 NA TRBD2 TRBV28 TGTGCCAGCAGTTTATATCTAGCGGTAAATGAGCAGTTCTTC CASSLYLAVNEQFF
19 TRBJ2-3 NA NA TRBV4-1 TGCGCCAGCAGCCAAGGTCCCCGGGACCTATCTTACAACACAGATACGCAGTATTTT CASSQGPRDLSYNTDTQYF
11 TRBJ2-4 NA NA TRBV29-1 TGCAGCGTTGCCGGCAGGGCTAAGCAGTACTTC CSVAGRAKQYF
14 TRBJ1-4 NA NA TRBV25-1 TGTGCCAGCAGTGACAGTTCCCTTGGTGAAAAACTGTTTTTT CASSDSSLGEKLFF
14 TRBJ2-5 NA TRBD1 TRBV28 TGTGCCAGCGGTTTACCCCGGACAGGGGCGACCCAGTACTTC CASGLPRTGATQYF
13 TRBJ2-5 NA NA TRBV7-9 TGTGCCAGCACCCCAGGGCGGCAAGAGACCCAGTACTTC CASTPGRQETQYF
14 TRBJ2-5 NA TRBD2 TRBV7-7 TGTGCTAGCAGCTTAGAGACTAGCGGGGAGGCCCAGTACTTC CASSLETSGEAQYF
14 TRBJ2-3 NA NA TRBV6-1 TGTGCCAGCAGTGAATTTGGTACAGTTGATACGCAGTATTTT CASSEFGTVDTQYF
16 TRBJ1-5 few TRBD1 TRBV6-6 TGTGCCAGCAGTTACAACAGGGGTATGGGCAATCAGCCCCAGCATTTT CASSYNRGMGNQPQHF
13 TRBJ1-5 few NA TRBV12-3/TRBV12-4 TGTGCCAGCAGGCTGACAGGTTATCAGCCCCAGCATTTT CASRLTGYQPQHF
17 TRBJ2-5 NA NA TRBV2 TGTGCCAGCAGGGCCGACACCCTCTTCCCGTACCAAGAGACCCAGTACTTC CASRADTLFPYQETQYF
14 TRBJ2-7 few NA TRBV12-5 TGTGCTAGTGGTTTGGGTGGGACGACCTACGAGCAGTACTTC CASGLGGTTYEQYF
16 TRBJ2-2 NA TRBD2 TRBV10-3 TGTGCCATCAGTGCCGGACTAGCGGGAAACACCGGGGAGCTGTTTTTT CAISAGLAGNTGELFF
15 TRBJ1-5 NA NA TRBV7-8 TGTGCCAGCAGCTTAGGGGCGGTCTTCAATCAGCCCCAGCATTTT CASSLGAVFNQPQHF
12 TRBJ1-5 NA TRBD1 TRBV29-1 TGCAGCGCCCGGACAGGGGATCAGCCCCAGCATTTT CSARTGDQPQHF
14 TRBJ2-1 NA NA TRBV20-1 TGCAGTGCTAGAGGCCTGTCTAGCTACAATGAGCAGTTCTTC CSARGLSSYNEQFF
15 TRBJ2-4 NA NA TRBV12-3/TRBV12-4 TGTGCCAGCAGCTTGGGGATTCTAGCCAAAAACATTCAGTACTTC CASSLGILAKNIQYF
17 TRBJ2-6 NA NA TRBV7-6 TGTGCCAGCAGCTTAGGGGCGTTGGGCTCTGGGGCCAACGTCCTGACTTTC CASSLGALGSGANVLTF
14 TRBJ1-2 NA NA TRBV10-3 TGTGCCATCAGTGAGTCCCCAGTCAACTATGGCTACACCTTC CAISESPVNYGYTF
15 TRBJ2-7 NA TRBD2 TRBV4-2 TGTGCCAGCAGCCAAGGGACTAGCGGTATCTACGAGCAGTACTTC CASSQGTSGIYEQYF
15 TRBJ2-7 NA NA TRBV4-1 TGCGCCAGCAGCCAGACTGCGCCGAAGGGATACGAGCAGTACTTC CASSQTAPKGYEQYF
11 TRBJ2-2 NA NA TRBV12-3/TRBV12-4 TGTGCCAGCAGTTTTAACGGGGAGCTGTTTTTT CASSFNGELFF
15 TRBJ1-5 NA NA TRBV20-1 TGCAGTGCTAGTAGGGGGGAGGTGAGCAATCAGCCCCAGCATTTT CSASRGEVSNQPQHF
16 TRBJ2-4 NA NA TRBV6-2/TRBV6-3 TGTGCCAGCAGTTACGCCATAGTCGGGACCAAAAACATTCAGTACTTC CASSYAIVGTKNIQYF
14 TRBJ1-1 NA NA TRBV5-1 TGCGCCAGCAGCGTGGGCCAAGCGGGCGCTGAAGCTTTCTTT CASSVGQAGAEAFF
12 TRBJ2-1 once NA TRBV15 TGTGCCACCAGCTGGGGGTCCAATGAGCAGTTCTTC CATSWGSNEQFF
13 TRBJ2-3 NA TRBD1 TRBV20-1 TGCAGTGCTAGGAACAGGGGCGGGGATACGCAGTATTTT CSARNRGGDTQYF
14 TRBJ2-5 NA NA TRBV5-1 TGCGCCAGCAGCGACGGGGGATGGCAAGAGACCCAGTACTTC CASSDGGWQETQYF
16 TRBJ2-3 NA TRBD1 TRBV7-9 TGTGCCAGCAGCTCCACAGGGGCTCAGAGCACAGATACGCAGTATTTT CASSSTGAQSTDTQYF
12 TRBJ1-2 once NA TRBV29-1 TGCAGCGTTGCCGTCGGGAACTATGGCTACACCTTC CSVAVGNYGYTF
13 TRBJ2-5 few NA TRBV12-3/TRBV12-4 TGTGCCAGCAGTCCAGGGGCCTTACCGACCCAGTACTTC CASSPGALPTQYF
16 TRBJ1-5 NA NA TRBV6-4 TGTGCCAGCCGGGCCTTGGAGTGCCTAGAGAATCAGCCCCAGCATTTT CASRALECLENQPQHF
15 TRBJ2-3 once TRBD2 TRBV12-3/TRBV12-4 TGTGCCAGCCTCGGGCTAGCGGTCTTCACAGATACGCAGTATTTT CASLGLAVFTDTQYF
15 TRBJ1-2 NA NA TRBV7-2 TGTGCCAGCAGCTTAAGGCCCGACATCAACTATGGCTACACCTTC CASSLRPDINYGYTF
13 TRBJ2-1 few NA TRBV27 TGTGCCAGCAGCTCTTTACCGGATTGGGAGCAGTTCTTC CASSSLPDWEQFF
16 TRBJ2-6 NA NA TRBV5-1 TGCGCCAGCAGCGTTGGGATGGGGACGGGGGCCAACGTCCTGACTTTC CASSVGMGTGANVLTF
13 TRBJ2-3 NA NA TRBV10-3 TGTGCCATCAGTGACCGCAGGACAGATACGCAGTATTTT CAISDRRTDTQYF
15 TRBJ2-7 once NA TRBV25-1 TGTGCCAGCAGTGAACCTGAGGGGCACTCCTACGAGCAGTACTTC CASSEPEGHSYEQYF
17 TRBJ2-5 NA TRBD2 TRBV5-1 TGCGCCAGCAGCTTAGGACTAGCGGGAGAGCCAGGCGGGACCCAGTACTTC CASSLGLAGEPGGTQYF
15 TRBJ1-1 NA NA TRBV29-1 TGCAGCGTGCGTGGGGAGGGGGGCGGTCGAACTGAAGCTTTCTTT CSVRGEGGGRTEAFF
16 TRBJ2-7 NA TRBD1 TRBV5-1 TGCGCCAGCAGCTTGCGCGGGACAGGCCCCTATGACGAGCAGTACTTC CASSLRGTGPYDEQYF
12 TRBJ2-5 NA NA TRBV5-1 TGCGCCAGCAGCTGGGAACAAGAGACCCAGTACTTC CASSWEQETQYF
17 TRBJ2-6 NA NA TRBV2 TGTGCCAGCAGTGGCAGCAGGGGAAACTCTGGGGCCAACGTCCTGACTTTC CASSGSRGNSGANVLTF
15 TRBJ1-6 few TRBD1 TRBV6-2/TRBV6-3 TGTGCCAGCAGTCAACAACCGGACAGGGGTTCACCCCTCCACTTT CASSQQPDRGSPLHF
15 TRBJ2-3 few NA TRBV5-1 TGCGCCAGCAGCCAAGGAGGAGCCCCGAGAGATACGCAGTATTTT CASSQGGAPRDTQYF
16 TRBJ2-1 NA NA TRBV6-6 TGTGCCAGCAGTTGGGGATCCGGGGGAACGGACAATGAGCAGTTCTTC CASSWGSGGTDNEQFF
13 TRBJ1-1 NA NA TRBV7-9 TGTGCCAGCAGCGTAAGAGGGGACACTGAAGCTTTCTTT CASSVRGDTEAFF
17 TRBJ2-4 NA NA TRBV7-9 TGTGCCAGCAGTCCAGTGGGCCCAGGGCTAGCCAAAAACATTCAGTACTTC CASSPVGPGLAKNIQYF
12 TRBJ1-1 NA NA TRBV3-1 TGTGCCAGCAGCCAAGGGATCACTGAAGCTTTCTTT CASSQGITEAFF